This T cell receptor (beta chain) was captured by sequencing in a study of T cell responses to AZD1222 COVID-19 vaccine. Findings of the study overall: Just a handful of AZD1222 recipients were seropositive at baseline.

TCRdb's table, derived via immunoSEQ multiplex PCR, lists solely in-frame clones and lacks some. The top ten clones hold approximately 13% of a sample with 75,000 to 95,000 clones, 80% to 90% of them seen once. About this clone itself: Its cognate antigen is unknown.

CDR1 and CDR2 (germline): MNHEY, SVGEGT. The CDR3 runs 16 residues. Trimming took 7 bases from V and 3 from J, leaving 21 bases between them. Specimen: peripheral blood, collected on day 0 of AZD1222 vaccination. The TCR originated in an adult in good health. The V gene is TRBV6-2 or TRBV6-3, the J gene TRBJ2-5; D uncertain. CDR3 in DNA: TGTGCCAGCACCCCCGGACCCCATGAAGGAGAAGAGACCCAGTACTTC. It specifies CASTPGPHEGEETQYF.